The source of this TCR beta chain is a study of shared clonotypes between healthy human individuals. Donation came from healthy HIV-negative adults that had no recent acute infections or vaccinations. Those who donated, Caucasian adults without exception, all lived in Nashville, Tennessee. The ends were cut back, 9 bases at V and 2 bases at J, with 17 bases in the middle. CDR3 length: 15 residues. The germline V gene has CDR1 MNHEY and CDR2 SMNVEV (reference sequence). Per the authors' pipeline: In the immunoSEQ data, sequences were junction-only and lacked quality scores, so filtering differed. TCRdb keeps only in-frame clones here, not all; method: immunoSEQ multiplex PCR. For V, J and clone size, that table is used; D and trimming come from the DNA. Of some 470,000 clones in the sample, about three quarters were seen once.

The sequenced sample was PBMCs. This sequence joins TRBV27 and TRBJ1-5; D may be TRBD1 (5 bases). The TCR was taken from a woman between 40 and 50 years old in good health. Some clones in this sample may be carry-over from other donors' samples. The CDR3, as DNA: TGTGCCAGAAAACGGGACTCCCAAGGCAATCAGCCCCAGCATTTT. It yields the protein CARKRDSQGNQPQHF.